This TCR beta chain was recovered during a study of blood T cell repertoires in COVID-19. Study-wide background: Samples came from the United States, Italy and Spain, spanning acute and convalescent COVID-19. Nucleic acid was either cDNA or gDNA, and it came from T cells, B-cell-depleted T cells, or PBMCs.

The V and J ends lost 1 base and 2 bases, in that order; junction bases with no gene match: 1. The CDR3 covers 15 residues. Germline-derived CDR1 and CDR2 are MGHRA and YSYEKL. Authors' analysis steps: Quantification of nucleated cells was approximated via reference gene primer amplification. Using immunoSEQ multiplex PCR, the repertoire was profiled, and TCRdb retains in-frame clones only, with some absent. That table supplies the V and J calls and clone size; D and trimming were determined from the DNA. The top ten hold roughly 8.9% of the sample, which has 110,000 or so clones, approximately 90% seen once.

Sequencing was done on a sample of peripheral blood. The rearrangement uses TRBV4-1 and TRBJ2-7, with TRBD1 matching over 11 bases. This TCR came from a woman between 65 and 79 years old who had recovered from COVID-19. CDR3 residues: CASSQGTGGPYEQYF. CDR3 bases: TGCGCCAGCAGCCAAGGGACAGGGGGCCCCTACGAGCAGTACTTC.